Described below is a single T cell receptor (beta chain) sequence and its context. Its antigen is still unknown. These data are taken from a study of CD8 T cell repertoires and HIV-1 epitope variants. Across the whole study: Control wells had CMV/EBV/flu peptides, negative Ebola AY9, or no peptide.

Generated by immunoSEQ multiplex PCR, the TCRdb table keeps only in-frame clones and is missing some. The profile shows a few thousand clones, about 65% of them singletons. This CDR3 comprises 14 residues. With V trimmed by 6 bases and J by 6 bases, 8 bases remained unmatched. Germline values: CDR1 MNHEY, CDR2 SVGAGI. The TCR originated in a male donor with HIV. The gene calls are TRBV6-5 and TRBJ2-1, with 7 bases lining up with TRBD2. Material for sequencing was cultured CD8+ T cells derived from PBMCs. CDR3 DNA sequence: TGTGCCAGCAGCCAGCGGGGTTGGGCCAATGAGCAGTTCTTC. Its protein product is CASSQRGWANEQFF.